This TCR beta chain derives from a study of OX40 agonist ivuxolimab in advanced cancers. In the study overall: Patients took ivuxolimab, an agonistic anti-OX40 (CD134) antibody.

This table comes from immunoSEQ multiplex PCR, and its TCRdb copy is limited to in-frame clones, with some not included. This table has approximately 83,000 clones, 65% to 85% appearing once. This CDR3 comprises 14 residues. Germline V gives CDR1 LNHNV, CDR2 YYDKDF (reference sequence). Deletions cut 9 bases from V and 2 bases from J, with 14 bases between. The receptor was isolated from an adult with an advanced solid tumor such as melanoma, head and neck, liver or kidney cancer. The chain combines TRBV15 with TRBJ1-5; a possible D gene is TRBD1 (6 bases). The sample in question was CD4+ or CD8+ T cells sorted from blood, obtained in a trial of the OX40 agonist ivuxolimab. CDR3 sequence reads: CATGGGRGNQPQHF. DNA for the CDR3: TGTGCCACAGGGGGGGGAAGGGGCAATCAGCCCCAGCATTTT.